This entry concerns a single T cell receptor beta chain. The assay was immunoSEQ multiplex PCR, and TCRdb's table has in-frame clones only and misses some. Of some 240,000 clones listed, roughly 85% are singletons. Trimming took off 2 bases at V and 5 bases at J, with 9 bases between the two ends. The CDR3 totals 13 residues. Germline-derived CDR1 and CDR2 are MNHEY and SVGEGT. This sample stems from a study of blood T cell repertoires in COVID-19. Sequencing was done on a sample of peripheral blood. The rearrangement joins TRBV6-2 or TRBV6-3 to TRBJ1-2, with D possibly TRBD1 on 6 matching bases. The clonotype originates from a woman in her sixties or seventies with COVID-19, enrolled during active disease. This CDR3 reads CASSYPQGYGYTF. Written as DNA, the CDR3 is TGTGCCAGCAGTTACCCACAGGGTTATGGCTACACCTTC.